The rows below give T cell receptor beta chains drawn from one sample of a study of technical replicates of blood from a handful of donors. Clones were read by immunoSEQ multiplex PCR, and TCRdb kept only the in-frame ones, dropping some. The sample has roughly 69,000 clones, 95% to 98% seen once; the top ten hold approximately 0.28%. The sequenced material came from T cells isolated from PBMCs. The receptors were gathered from a human donor in good health. Each CDR3 is given with its conserved first and last residue. A D gene is named only where the DNA matches it firmly. Some rows have no size entry. The others give once, few or many, or a class for an expanded clone.

TRBJ2-6,-,TRBV6-5,-,TGTGCCAGCCATACATCTGGGGCCAACGTCCTGACTTTC,CASHTSGANVLTF
TRBJ2-1,TRBD2,TRBV4-3,once,TGCGCCAGCAGCCTTCTAGCGGGAGATTACAATGAGCAGTTCTTC,CASSLLAGDYNEQFF
TRBJ1-1,-,TRBV5-1,-,TGCGCCAGCAGCTACGGCACTGAAGCTTTCTTT,CASSYGTEAFF
TRBJ2-2,TRBD2,TRBV19,once,TGTGCCAGTAGTATACTAGCGGGTAACACCGGGGAGCTGTTTTTT,CASSILAGNTGELFF
TRBJ2-2,TRBD2,TRBV2,-,TGTGCCAGCAACCGACTAGCGGGAGCGGACACCGGGGAGCTGTTTTTT,CASNRLAGADTGELFF
TRBJ2-1,TRBD1,TRBV10-1,-,TGCGCCAGCAACCGAGACAGGGAGAGGGACAATGAGCAGTTCTTC,CASNRDRERDNEQFF
TRBJ2-1,-,TRBV7-2,-,TGTGCCAGCAGGTTCGCGGGTTTCTACAATGAGCAGTTCTTC,CASRFAGFYNEQFF
TRBJ1-2,TRBD1,TRBV9,-,TGTGCCAGCAGCGGACATACAGGGGGATCTAACTATGGCTACACCTTC,CASSGHTGGSNYGYTF
TRBJ1-3,-,TRBV11-3,-,TGTGCCAGCAGCTCGGGGAGGGCAAGCTCTGGAAACACCATATATTTT,CASSSGRASSGNTIYF
TRBJ2-3,-,TRBV4-3,-,TGCGCCAGCAGCCAAGTCTACGGGAGTGCCACAGATACGCAGTATTTT,CASSQVYGSATDTQYF
TRBJ1-1,TRBD1,TRBV7-8,-,TGTGCCAGCAGCCGCGGGACAGATGTGAACACTGAAGCTTTCTTT,CASSRGTDVNTEAFF
TRBJ2-7,-,TRBV7-4,-,TGTGCCAGCAGCCGGGACATAGGATTGGTATACGAGCAGTACTTC,CASSRDIGLVYEQYF
TRBJ1-1,TRBD1,TRBV9,-,TGTGCCAGCAGCCTCGGACAGGGTGGCCGAGCTTTCTTT,CASSLGQGGRAFF
TRBJ1-2,TRBD1,TRBV28,-,TGTGCCAGCCGCAGGGGGGTAAACTATGGCTACACCTTC,CASRRGVNYGYTF
TRBJ1-2,TRBD1,TRBV29-1,-,TGCAGCGTTTTTGGACAGGGTGGCTACACCTTC,CSVFGQGGYTF
TRBJ1-2,-,TRBV29-1,-,TGCAGCGTTGAAGATCCCCGAAGATCTAGCGCCTACTATGGCTACACCTTC,CSVEDPRRSSAYYGYTF
TRBJ2-5,TRBD2,TRBV2,-,TGTGCCAGCAGTGTACTAGCGGGAGGTCAAGAGACCCAGTACTTC,CASSVLAGGQETQYF
TRBJ1-1,-,TRBV5-1,-,TGCGCCAGCAGCTTTGGGGGCCCTGAAGCTTTCTTT,CASSFGGPEAFF
TRBJ1-1,-,TRBV18,-,TGTGCCAGCTCACCACAAAGGAGACTGAACACTGAAGCTTTCTTT,CASSPQRRLNTEAFF
TRBJ1-5,-,TRBV23-1,-,TGCGCCAGCAGTCAGAGTTTCAGAGGGTGTAGCGGCAATCAGCCCCAGCATTTT,CASSQSFRGCSGNQPQHF
TRBJ1-2,-,TRBV2,-,TGTGCCAGCAGTGAGGGCACAGTTAACTATGGCTACACCTTC,CASSEGTVNYGYTF
TRBJ2-2,TRBD1,TRBV27,-,TGTGCCAGCAGTTTAAACAGGGGAACCGGGGAGCTGTTTTTT,CASSLNRGTGELFF
TRBJ1-5,-,TRBV30,-,TGTGCCTGGGGGAGAGGGCAGCCCCAGCATTTT,CAWGRGQPQHF
TRBJ2-1,-,TRBV6-5,-,TGTGCCAGCGGGGCCCCTCCTTACAATGAGCAGTTCTTC,CASGAPPYNEQFF
TRBJ2-1,-,TRBV6-5,-,TGTGCCAGCGCGGTGGGAGCCAAGCAGTTCTTC,CASAVGAKQFF
TRBJ1-5,-,TRBV6-4,-,TGTGCCAGCAGCCAACAGGGAAATCAGCCCCAGCATTTT,CASSQQGNQPQHF
TRBJ2-7,-,TRBV13,-,TGTGCCAGCAGCTTTCAACTAGAGCAGTACTTC,CASSFQLEQYF
TRBJ2-1,-,TRBV5-4,-,TGTGCCAGCAGCTTTAGGACTAATCAGTTCTTC,CASSFRTNQFF
TRBJ1-5,-,TRBV4-3,-,TGCGCCAGCAGCCAAGTCTGGGGCCCGGGGGGCAATCAGCCCCAGCATTTT,CASSQVWGPGGNQPQHF
TRBJ2-7,-,TRBV6-4,-,TGTGCCAGCATTAACGAGCAGTACTTC,CASINEQYF
TRBJ2-7,-,TRBV9,-,TGTGCCAGCAGCGTAGAAGACAGCTCCTACGAGCAGTACTTC,CASSVEDSSYEQYF
TRBJ2-2,TRBD1,TRBV18,-,TGTGCCAGCTCACAGGCGACAGGGAAGGAGCTGTTTTTT,CASSQATGKELFF
TRBJ2-2,-,TRBV11-3,-,TGTGCCAGCAGTTTCCGGGGTGTCGGGGAGCTGTTTTTT,CASSFRGVGELFF
TRBJ2-1,TRBD2,TRBV30,-,TGTGCCTGGAGTGTAGGCGGGAGGGACAATGAGCAGTTCTTC,CAWSVGGRDNEQFF
TRBJ2-2,TRBD2,TRBV5-1,-,TGCGCCAGCAGGCTAGGACTAGCGGGATTGACCGGGGAGCTGTTTTTT,CASRLGLAGLTGELFF
TRBJ2-7,TRBD2,TRBV6-6,-,TGTGCCAGCAGCCTAAGGTGGGGGGGAAGGGCCTACGAGCAGTACTTC,CASSLRWGGRAYEQYF
TRBJ2-1,-,TRBV5-4,-,TGTGCCAGCAGCCCCGGACAGAATGAGCAGTTCTTC,CASSPGQNEQFF
TRBJ1-5,-,TRBV6-5,-,TGTGCCAGCGGTCGCCAGGGGCTGATTCAGCCCCAGCATTTT,CASGRQGLIQPQHF
TRBJ2-7,-,TRBV7-3,-,TGTGCCAGCAGTCAGGGAAACAGCTACGAGCAGTACTTC,CASSQGNSYEQYF
TRBJ2-7,TRBD2,TRBV29-1,once,TGCAGCGTTGAAGACGGGACTAGCGGGAGATACGAGCAGTACTTC,CSVEDGTSGRYEQYF
TRBJ1-1,-,TRBV11-3,-,TGTGCCAGCAGCTTTACAGGTCAAGCTTTCTTT,CASSFTGQAFF
TRBJ2-1,TRBD2,TRBV6-1,-,TGTGCCAGCAGTGAAGTGGTCCTAGCGGGAGCTAATGAGCAGTTCTTC,CASSEVVLAGANEQFF
TRBJ1-5,TRBD1,TRBV28,-,TGTGCCAGCAGTCTTCAGGGGGCGTGGAATCAGCCCCAGCATTTT,CASSLQGAWNQPQHF
TRBJ2-4,TRBD1,TRBV7-9,-,TGTGCCAGCAGCGCAACCGGGACAGGGGGGGACATTCAGTACTTC,CASSATGTGGDIQYF
TRBJ2-3,-,TRBV4-2,-,TGTGCCAGCAGCCCCGGGTCCTCCACAGATACGCAGTATTTT,CASSPGSSTDTQYF
TRBJ1-2,TRBD1,TRBV4-3,-,TGCGCCAGCAGCCAATTATTGACAGGGGGCCTCTATGGCTACACCTTC,CASSQLLTGGLYGYTF
TRBJ2-7,TRBD2,TRBV27,-,TGTGCCAGCAGAGTAGTCGGGACTAGCTTCTACGAGCAGTACTTC,CASRVVGTSFYEQYF
TRBJ2-1,TRBD2,TRBV27,-,TGTGCCAGCAGTTTGGGGGGTCCGGGGGGTGAGCAGTTCTTC,CASSLGGPGGEQFF
TRBJ2-5,TRBD1,TRBV6-5,-,TGTGCCAGCAGTTACTCGGGACAGGGGTGGGAGACCCAGTACTTC,CASSYSGQGWETQYF
TRBJ1-5,TRBD1,TRBV6-4,once,TGTGCCAGCAGTATTCCGGGACAGGGGCTAAATCAGCCCCAGCATTTT,CASSIPGQGLNQPQHF
TRBJ2-3,TRBD1,TRBV5-6,-,TGTGCCAGCAGCTTCGGGACAGGGGTAGATACGCAGTATTTT,CASSFGTGVDTQYF
TRBJ1-1,-,TRBV13,once,TGTGCCAGCAGCTTAGGCGGGTACATGAACACTGAAGCTTTCTTT,CASSLGGYMNTEAFF
TRBJ2-7,-,TRBV12-5,-,TGTGCTAGTGGTTTGCCACCCAGTTCCTACGAGCAGTACTTC,CASGLPPSSYEQYF